This T cell receptor (beta chain) is from a study of CD4 T cells in relation to SARS-CoV-2 and coronaviruses. CDR3 size: 13 residues. Trimming removed 6 bases at V and 6 bases at J, with 14 bases between. For this clone: What it binds is unknown.

Before the COVID-19 pandemic, during about 2010-2018, CD4+ T cells were taken from unexposed donors. The cells were cultured for approximately 10 days before CD4+ T cells were isolated. Some clones are missing from TCRdb's copy, which holds only in-frame ones; the method was immunoSEQ multiplex PCR. There are around 9,800 clones in the sample; about 81% occur only once, and 17% lies in the top ten. The clonotype originates from a human donor in good health. The genes are TRBV12-3 or TRBV12-4 and TRBJ1-2, with D possibly being TRBD1 (5 bases). Input material: CD4+ T cells from PBMCs, cultured in vitro. The CDR3 DNA is TGTGCCAGCAGGTCACAGGACATCCATGGCTACACCTTC. As protein: CASRSQDIHGYTF.